These 25 T cell receptor beta chains came from one sample sequenced in a study of STAT3 mutations in large granular lymphocyte leukemia. Study-wide results and limits: Every T-LGLL patient had at least one immunodominant TCRbeta clonotype.

Their specific antigens are unknown. The protocol was immunoSEQ multiplex PCR, while the TCRdb copy is restricted to in-frame clones and leaves out a portion. The sample lists some 5,800 clones; 77% were seen once. The specimen sequenced was peripheral blood mononuclear cells. The source of these receptors is a man aged 35-49 years with T-cell large granular lymphocyte leukemia. Some clones in this sample may be carry-over from other donors' samples.

V is TRBV4-3 and J is TRBJ2-1; 10 bases line up with TRBD2. Germline CDR1 LGHNA, CDR2 YSLEER. This CDR3 has 17 residues. V dropped 1 base and J dropped 4; count of bases not matched to a gene: 7. The CDR3 DNA reads TGCGCCAGCAGCCAAGGACTAAGGACTAGCGGATACAATGAGCAGTTCTTC. It codes for CASSQGLRTSGYNEQFF.

This clone has more than one count but fewer than ten. The chain recombines TRBV4-1 with TRBJ2-2; 14 nucleotides align to TRBD2. Germline V gene lookup returns CDR1 MGHRA and CDR2 YSYEKL. The CDR3 length is 18 residues. The V gene end was trimmed by 1 base and the J gene end by 5 bases; junction bases not matched to a gene: 6. CDR3 in DNA: TGCGCCAGCAGCCAAGGGGGACTAGCGGGAGTGGGTACCGGGGAGCTGTTTTTT. Translating gives CASSQGGLAGVGTGELFF.

The chain employs TRBV9 and TRBJ2-7; 9 bases are shared with TRBD2. There are 15 residues in the CDR3. From germline, CDR1 is SGDLS and CDR2 YYNGEE. V lost 0 bases, J lost 2 bases, and 3 bases stayed unmatched. CDR3: CASSVGVAGAYEQYF. In DNA form, the CDR3 reads TGTGCCAGCAGCGTAGGGGTAGCGGGAGCCTACGAGCAGTACTTC.

The rearrangement uses TRBV11-3 and TRBJ2-7; possible D gene TRBD2, 6 bases. The CDR3 runs 15 residues. The V gene's germline CDR1 is SGHNT and CDR2 YENEEA. Trimming removed 0 bases at V and 0 bases at J, with 9 bases between. CDR3 DNA sequence: TGTGCCAGCAGCTTAGATGCGGGGAGCTCCTACGAGCAGTACTTC. It is translated as CASSLDAGSSYEQYF.

The rearrangement links TRBV7-2 to TRBJ2-7; D remains unclear. The germline V gene encodes CDR1 SGHTA and CDR2 FQGNSA. V was trimmed by 5 bases and J by 4 bases, leaving 6 bases between them. This CDR3 region has 11 residues. This CDR3 is CASSDRYEQYF. The CDR3, as DNA: TGTGCCAGCAGCGACCGGTACGAGCAGTACTTC.

The chain uses TRBV5-1 and TRBJ2-7; 7 bases are shared with TRBD2. Losses at the gene ends were 4 bases for V and 3 bases for J; bases not matched to a gene: 10. Germline CDR1 SGHRS, CDR2 YFSETQ. The CDR3 totals 15 residues. In nucleotides, the CDR3 is TGCGCCAGCAGCCAGGACGGCCGGGAGGTCTACGAGCAGTACTTC. This codes for CASSQDGREVYEQYF.

This rearrangement joins TRBV28 to TRBJ2-7; D is undetermined. V lost 3 bases and J lost 5, with 17 bases in between. The CDR3 extends over 15 amino acids. The germline CDR1 and CDR2 sequences are MDHEN and SYDVKM. This CDR3 reads CASSFSSGRIDEQYF. CDR3 bases: TGTGCCAGCAGTTTCTCTTCGGGCAGAATTGACGAGCAGTACTTC. Full variable domain (rest looked up from reference TRBV28 and TRBJ2-7): DVKVTQSSRYLVKRTGEKVFLECVQDMDHENMFWYRQDPGLGLRLIYFSYDVKMKEKGDIPEGYSVSREKKERFSLILESASTNQTSMYLCASSFSSGRIDEQYFGPGTRLTVT.

The rearrangement links TRBV5-6 to TRBJ1-1; D remains unclear. The CDR3 extends over 16 amino acids. Between the trimmed V and J ends, which lost 1 base and 3 bases, there was a span of 16 bases. Germline V gene sequence: CDR1 SGHDT, CDR2 YYEEEE. For the CDR3, the DNA is TGTGCCAGCAGCTTGTTCATCGGGAATATTGACACTGAAGCTTTCTTT. Translating it yields CASSLFIGNIDTEAFF.

The genes are TRBV7-3 and TRBJ2-5; D not resolved. CDR1 is SGHTA, CDR2 FQGTGA, per germline. The CDR3 contains 13 residues. V was pared by 1 base and J by 5 bases, with 8 bases between. The DNA for the CDR3 is TGTGCCAGCAGCTTAATGGCGAGGGAGACCCAGTACTTC. Protein product: CASSLMARETQYF.

The chain combines TRBV27 with TRBJ1-1; D not resolved. The CDR3 is 15 amino acids. Germline values: CDR1 MNHEY, CDR2 SMNVEV (reference sequence). V was shortened by 2 bases and J by 0 bases, with 10 bases between the two germline ends. CDR3 DNA: TGTGCCAGCAGTTTAGGAGGACTTTTGAACACTGAAGCTTTCTTT. This gives the protein CASSLGGLLNTEAFF.

J is TRBJ2-1 and V is TRBV19, with D unclear. Germline V lookup: CDR1 LNHDA, CDR2 SQIVND (reference sequence). The CDR3 has 14 residues. The germline V and J ends were trimmed by 4 bases and 4 bases, with 11 bases remaining between them. The CDR3 DNA is TGTGCCAGTAGTAAGGTCGCCAATTACAATGAGCAGTTCTTC. This gives the protein CASSKVANYNEQFF.

The V gene is TRBV2, the J gene TRBJ2-1; 8 nucleotides match TRBD1. CDR3 length: 12 amino acids. Trimming took 6 bases from V and 8 from J; bases not matched to a gene: 3. Germline CDR1 and CDR2: SNHLY and FYNNEI. The CDR3 nucleotides read TGTGCCAGCAGAGCAGGGGGCTATGAGCAGTTCTTC. It specifies CASRAGGYEQFF.

V usage is TRBV13 and J usage is TRBJ2-7; 7 bases match TRBD1. With 2 bases clipped from V and 4 bases from J, the junction kept 5 bases outside the gene matches. From germline, CDR1 is PRHDT and CDR2 FYEKMQ (reference sequence). This CDR3 is built from 14 residues. CDR3 amino acids: CASSLRQGSYEQYF. The CDR3 region has the DNA TGTGCCAGCAGCTTAAGACAGGGATCTTACGAGCAGTACTTC. Looking up the rest from reference TRBV13 and TRBJ2-7 gives the full variable domain: AAGVIQSPRHLIKEKRETATLKCYPIPRHDTVYWYQQGPGQDPQFLISFYEKMQSDKGSIPDRFSAQQFSDYHSELNMSSLELGDSALYFCASSLRQGSYEQYFGPGTRLTVT.

The count of this clone is one. The CDR3 nucleotides read TGTGCCAGCAGCTTGGAGGGGTCGGATTACGAGCAGTACTTC. This codes for CASSLEGSDYEQYF. The chain has TRBV5-6 and TRBJ2-7; D is possibly TRBD1 (5 bases). The V and J ends lost 0 bases and 4 bases respectively, with 11 bases between them. Germline values: CDR1 SGHDT, CDR2 YYEEEE. The CDR3 sequence is 14 residues long.

Only a few counts were recorded for this clone. The chain is built from TRBV7-2 and TRBJ1-5; 7 nucleotides align to TRBD1. The length of the CDR3 is 13 residues. V shed 5 bases, J shed 7 bases, and the junction held 5 bases outside the gene matches. Germline CDR1 and CDR2: SGHTA and FQGNSA. The chain's CDR3 is CASSTQGNQPQHF. For the CDR3, the DNA is TGTGCCAGCAGCACACAGGGGAACCAGCCCCAGCATTTT.

This clone is a singleton in its sample. This chain connects TRBV20-1 to TRBJ2-7; 11 bases line up with TRBD2. From germline, CDR1 is DFQATT and CDR2 SNEGSKA (reference sequence). With V trimmed by 7 bases and J by 4 bases, 0 bases remained unmatched. The CDR3 loop spans 11 amino acids. In DNA form, the CDR3 reads TGCAGTGGACTAGCGGGGTACGAGCAGTACTTC. This sequence encodes CSGLAGYEQYF.

The chain couples TRBV7-2 to TRBJ1-5; D ambiguous. The CDR3 loop spans 14 amino acids. Looked up from germline, CDR1 is SGHTA and CDR2 is FQGNSA. V was clipped by 2 bases and J by 1 base, with 6 bases between them. CDR3 sequence reads: CASSLFRSNQPQHF. The CDR3 DNA sequence: TGTGCCAGCAGCTTATTTCGGAGCAATCAGCCCCAGCATTTT.

The V and J genes are TRBV29-1 and TRBJ1-5, with a possible D match to TRBD1 (6 bases). The CDR3 runs 13 residues. CDR1 and CDR2 from the germline V gene are SQVTM and ANQGSEA. Between the trimmed V and J ends, which lost 3 bases and 7 bases, there was a span of 13 bases. CDR3 in DNA: TGCAGCGTTGATCAGGGGATGGGGCAGCCCCAGCATTTT. Translating gives CSVDQGMGQPQHF.

The chain is built from TRBV6-1 and TRBJ2-7, with D unclear. The CDR3 extends over 11 amino acids. V lost 7 bases and J 3 bases, leaving 7 bases between the germline ends. CDR1 is MNHNS and CDR2 is SASEGT in the germline V gene. The CDR3, as DNA: TGTGCCAGCACCACCAACTACGAGCAGTACTTC. It is translated as CASTTNYEQYF.

The table lists this clone with a few counts. The chain is built from TRBV5-1 and TRBJ2-7; 8 bases agree with TRBD2. Germline CDR1 and CDR2: SGHRS and YFSETQ. V lost 2 bases and J lost 2; bases outside the gene matches: 3. This CDR3 spans 14 amino acids. CDR3 loop: CASSFKRETYEQYF. In nucleotides, the CDR3 is TGCGCCAGCAGCTTTAAGCGGGAGACCTACGAGCAGTACTTC.

The sample holds a few counts of this clone. The chain has TRBV5-1 and TRBJ1-1; D is perhaps TRBD1 (6 bases). This CDR3 is 14 amino acids long. Trimming stripped 4 bases from V and 4 bases from J, with 14 bases between. Germline V CDR1 and CDR2: SGHRS, YFSETQ. The CDR3, as DNA: TGCGCCAGCAGCACAGGGACACGGGGCACTGAAGCTTTCTTT. The encoded protein is CASSTGTRGTEAFF.

The J gene is TRBJ1-2, the V gene TRBV15, with no clear D. This CDR3 comprises 15 residues. V lost 0 bases and J lost 8, with 16 bases in between. Looked up from germline, CDR1 is LNHNV and CDR2 is YYDKDF (reference sequence). CDR3 nucleotide sequence: TGTGCCACCAGCAGAGATCGTTCAAGGCCGGGAGGCTACACCTTC. Amino acids: CATSRDRSRPGGYTF.

The rearrangement uses TRBV9 and TRBJ2-7; D not resolved. Germline CDR1 SGDLS, CDR2 YYNGEE. Trimming removed 4 bases at V and 0 bases at J, with 14 bases between. The CDR3 spans 15 residues. CDR3 region: CASSLGSGDSYEQYF. The DNA of the CDR3 is TGTGCCAGCAGCCTCGGATCCGGAGACTCCTACGAGCAGTACTTC.

This clone came up a few times. V usage is TRBV7-9 and J usage is TRBJ2-7, with D perhaps matching TRBD2 (6 bases). The V end was cut by 1 base, the J end by 3 bases, with 19 bases between. Germline V gene sequence: CDR1 SEHNR, CDR2 FQNEAQ (reference sequence). CDR3 length: 17 amino acids. CDR3 in amino acids: CASSLVRGGITDYEQYF. CDR3 bases: TGTGCCAGCAGCTTAGTTAGGGGCGGGATCACTGACTACGAGCAGTACTTC.

This chain uses TRBV11-3 with TRBJ1-1; D gene unclear. Trimming removed 3 bases from V and 4 bases from J, with 9 bases in between. The CDR3 has 13 amino acids. CDR1 and CDR2 from the germline V gene are SGHNT and YENEEA. The CDR3 DNA reads TGTGCCAGCAGCTTGGACTATGGCACTGAAGCTTTCTTT. Translated: CASSLDYGTEAFF.